The clone carrying this T cell receptor beta chain is medium-sized. The data are from a study of T-cell reconstitution after alpha-beta-depleted transplantation in children. Unique molecular identifiers were incorporated when the TCRbeta library was constructed. TCRdb recomputed calls from the PCR reads with MiXCR, one row per CDR3 protein. The sample lists 7,000 or so distinct CDR3 sequences, 5.3% occurring once. The sample in question was PBMCs, mostly from graft donor cells, obtained 180 days after TCRalphabeta/CD19-depleted stem cell transplant. This TCR derives from a child younger than two who had a stem cell transplant for acute myeloid leukemia, so the T cells may come from the graft donor.

The CDR3 here is CASSREIAGNTGELFF. The DNA for the CDR3 is TGTGCCAGCAGCCGTGAAATAGCGGGGAACACCGGGGAGCTGTTTTTT. The rearrangement uses TRBV12-3 or TRBV12-4 and TRBJ2-2, with 7 nucleotides matching TRBD2. The CDR3 has 16 amino acids. Losses at the gene ends were 6 bases for V and 1 base for J; bases not matched to a gene: 8.